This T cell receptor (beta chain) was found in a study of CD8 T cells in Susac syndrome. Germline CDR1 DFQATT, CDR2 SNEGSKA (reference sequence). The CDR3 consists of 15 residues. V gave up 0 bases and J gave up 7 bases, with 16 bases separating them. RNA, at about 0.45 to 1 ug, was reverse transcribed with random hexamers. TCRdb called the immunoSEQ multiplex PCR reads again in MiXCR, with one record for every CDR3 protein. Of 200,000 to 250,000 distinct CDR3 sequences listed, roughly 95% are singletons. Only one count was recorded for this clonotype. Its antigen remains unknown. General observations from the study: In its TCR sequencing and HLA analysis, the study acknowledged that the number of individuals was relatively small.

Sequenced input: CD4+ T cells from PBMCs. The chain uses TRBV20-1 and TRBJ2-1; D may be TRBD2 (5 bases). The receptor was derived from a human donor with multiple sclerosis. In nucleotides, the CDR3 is TGCAGTGCTAGAGATCCAAGCGGACTCCTTAATGAGCAGTTCTTC. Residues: CSARDPSGLLNEQFF.